The 20 T cell receptor beta chains below come from one sample, sequenced in a study of type 1 regulatory T cells. TCRdb re-analysed the reads in MiXCR, keeping a single row per CDR3 protein. This table has approximately 42,000 distinct CDR3 sequences, 10% to 15% appearing once. Their cognate antigens are unknown. Specimen: cultured non-Tr1 T cells, either the whole culture or a sorted T cell fraction (not recorded which). These receptors were taken from a human donor in good health.

This clonotype was seen repeatedly, ten times or more. The chain employs TRBV9 and TRBJ2-1; no reliable D call. Germline CDR1 and CDR2: SGDLS and YYNGEE. Trimming stripped 3 bases from V and 5 bases from J, with 12 bases between. The CDR3 runs to 14 residues. CDR3 coding DNA: TGTGCCAGCAGCGCCTTACAGAATAACAATGAGCAGTTCTTC. Translated, it gives CASSALQNNNEQFF.

This chain joins TRBV20-1 and TRBJ2-3; the match to TRBD2 covers 8 bases. V lost 6 bases and J lost 3; bases outside the gene matches: 8. Looked up from germline, CDR1 is DFQATT and CDR2 is SNEGSKA (reference sequence). The CDR3 totals 14 residues. CDR3 sequence: CSAKRASGTDTQYF. The DNA for the CDR3 is TGCAGTGCCAAGCGGGCTAGCGGGACAGATACGCAGTATTTT.

Ten or more counts support this clonotype. This chain joins TRBV29-1 and TRBJ2-1, with D hard to call. V lost 7 bases to trimming and J lost 0 bases, with 7 bases between them. CDR3 length: 12 residues. Germline V gives CDR1 SQVTM, CDR2 ANQGSEA. The CDR3 here is CSGSSSYNEQFF. DNA for the CDR3: TGCAGCGGTTCAAGCTCCTACAATGAGCAGTTCTTC.

This clonotype was seen many times. CDR3 nucleotide sequence: TGTGCCAGCAGTTCCAATAGACTAGCGGGCCTCCTCGCGTACTTC. It codes for CASSSNRLAGLLAYF. V gene TRBV27 combines with J gene TRBJ2-7; 10 bases map to TRBD2. V gave up 4 bases and J gave up 12 bases; unmatched junction bases: 15. The germline V gene encodes CDR1 MNHEY and CDR2 SMNVEV (reference sequence). This CDR3 has 15 amino acids.

This clonotype was counted between two and nine times. CDR3 nucleotide sequence: TGTGCCAGCAGTTTCAGCAACTATGGCTACACCTTC. Its protein product is CASSFSNYGYTF. The chain recombines TRBV28 with TRBJ1-2; D is uncertain. V lost 3 bases and J 2 bases, leaving 4 bases between the germline ends. CDR3 length: 12 amino acids. The germline V gene has CDR1 MDHEN and CDR2 SYDVKM.

In regard to this clonotype: At one end, the junction sequence differs from germline, possibly due to a read error. The chain employs TRBV12-3 or TRBV12-4 and TRBJ2-7, with TRBD2 matching 9 bases. The CDR3 loop spans 14 amino acids. CDR3 amino acids: CVSRFSGSRYEQYF. The DNA for the CDR3 is TGTGTCAGCAGATTTAGCGGGAGTAGGTACGAGCAGTACTTC.

In this sample, this clonotype turned up a few times. V usage is TRBV30 and J usage is TRBJ1-2; 9 nucleotides match TRBD1. The CDR3 loop spans 13 amino acids. CDR1 is GTSNPN and CDR2 is SVGIG in the germline V gene (reference sequence). With 0 bases clipped from V and 8 bases from J, the junction kept 4 bases outside the gene matches. The CDR3 protein is CAWSVQGARGYTF. CDR3 DNA: TGTGCCTGGAGTGTACAGGGGGCGCGGGGCTACACCTTC.

A few counts support this clonotype. As DNA, the CDR3 is TGTGCCAGCAGCTTAAGGACTGCCAGGAGGACCTACAATGAGCAGTTCTTC. This sequence encodes CASSLRTARRTYNEQFF. This chain links TRBV7-9 with TRBJ2-1; D may be TRBD2 (5 bases). The CDR3 sequence is 17 residues long. The V end was cut by 2 bases, the J end by 2 bases, with 16 bases between. Germline CDR1 and CDR2: SEHNR and FQNEAQ (reference sequence).

This clonotype has ten or more counts. The chain joins TRBV28 to TRBJ2-1, with D uncertain. The CDR3 is made up of 11 amino acids. V lost 8 bases and J lost 10, with 12 bases in between. Germline CDR1 and CDR2: MDHEN and SYDVKM. CDR3: CASLAVGEQFF. CDR3 sequence (DNA): TGTGCCAGCTTAGCAGTGGGGGAGCAGTTCTTC.

In this sample, this clonotype turned up many times. The CDR3, as DNA: TGTGCCAGCAGTTTCGACAGGGGCTCCTACAATGAGCAGTTCTTC. It translates to CASSFDRGSYNEQFF. The chain combines TRBV7-3 with TRBJ2-1, with 8 bases aligning to TRBD1. The CDR3 totals 15 residues. V trimming: 6 bases; J trimming: 0 bases; junction bases outside the gene matches: 4. CDR1 SGHTA and CDR2 FQGTGA come from the germline V gene. Combining the CDR3 with reference TRBV7-3 and TRBJ2-1 gives the whole variable domain GAGVSQTPSNKVTEKGKYVELRCDPISGHTALYWYRQSLGQGPEFLIYFQGTGAADDSGLPNDRFFAVRPEGSVSTLKIQRTERGDSAVYLCASSFDRGSYNEQFFGPGTRLTVL.

Here the CDR3 reads CSAPFDTLSGNTIYF. As DNA, the CDR3 is TGCAGTGCTCCATTCGACACCCTCTCTGGAAACACCATATATTTT. V is TRBV20-1 and J is TRBJ1-3; D not certain. The germline V and J ends were trimmed by 5 bases and 0 bases, with 14 bases remaining between them. Germline CDR1 is DFQATT and CDR2 is SNEGSKA (reference sequence). This CDR3 has 15 residues.

Many counts were recorded for this clonotype. V usage is TRBV7-9 and J usage is TRBJ2-5, with D perhaps assigned TRBD1 or TRBD2 (5 bases each). Trimming stripped 1 base from V and 5 bases from J, with 11 bases between. The CDR3 spans 14 residues. Germline V gene data show CDR1 as SEHNR and CDR2 as FQNEAQ (reference sequence). CDR3 sequence: CASSLGDAHETQYF. CDR3 sequence (DNA): TGTGCCAGCAGCTTAGGGGACGCCCACGAGACCCAGTACTTC.

This clonotype has at least ten counts. The gene calls are TRBV6-5 and TRBJ1-5; no firm D call. From germline, CDR1 is MNHEY and CDR2 SVGAGI. The CDR3 runs 16 residues. The V end lost 6 bases, the J end lost 0 bases, and 15 bases lay between the germline ends. CDR3 sequence reads: CASSRRAGYSNQPQHF. CDR3 sequence (DNA): TGTGCCAGCAGCCGTCGCGCGGGGTATAGCAATCAGCCCCAGCATTTT.

There are many counts of this clonotype. The chain employs TRBV4-2 and TRBJ2-3; TRBD2 agrees at 9 bases. CDR3 length equals 16 residues. The ends lost 1 base at V and 2 bases at J; junction bases unmatched: 4. Germline V gives CDR1 LGHNA, CDR2 YNFKEQ. CDR3 in DNA: TGTGCCAGCAGCCAAGGCCTAGCGGGGCTCACAGATACGCAGTATTTT. Amino acid sequence: CASSQGLAGLTDTQYF.

Many counts were recorded for this clonotype. V and J are TRBV5-1 and TRBJ1-2; maybe TRBD1 (5 bases). The CDR3 is made up of 15 amino acids. V was trimmed by 0 bases and J by 4 bases, leaving 13 bases between them. Germline CDR1 reads SGHRS; CDR2 reads YFSETQ. Written as DNA, the CDR3 is TGCGCCAGCAGCTTGGAAGGGGCCGAATCCTATGGCTACACCTTC. Translated: CASSLEGAESYGYTF.

Relative to its sample, this clonotype is medium-sized (0.01 to 0.1%). This chain joins TRBV5-1 and TRBJ2-7; D gene unclear. This CDR3 is built from 11 residues. Trimming left V 4 bases short and J 7 bases short, with 9 bases between. Germline V gives CDR1 SGHRS, CDR2 YFSETQ. CDR3: CASSDLGEQYF. CDR3 in DNA: TGCGCCAGCAGCGATTTGGGGGAGCAGTACTTC. Based on the CDR3 plus reference TRBV5-1 and TRBJ2-7, the full variable domain is KAGVTQTPRYLIKTRGQQVTLSCSPISGHRSVSWYQQTPGQGLQFLFEYFSETQRNKGNFPGRFSGRQFSNSRSEMNVSTLELGDSALYLCASSDLGEQYFGPGTRLTVT.

This clonotype was detected many times. The V and J genes are TRBV25-1 and TRBJ2-2; TRBD2 matches at 7 bases. The CDR3 sequence is 17 residues long. Germline V gene sequence: CDR1 MGHDK, CDR2 SYGVNS. Unmatched junction bases numbered 10, after V lost 6 bases and J lost 0 bases. CDR3 loop: CASRAPKAGPNTGELFF. The CDR3 nucleotides read TGTGCCAGCAGGGCCCCCAAAGCGGGGCCGAACACCGGGGAGCTGTTTTTT.

In this sample, this clonotype turned up many times. The V call is TRBV5-1, the J call TRBJ2-1; TRBD1 matches at 9 bases. Germline V gene data show CDR1 as SGHRS and CDR2 as YFSETQ. V dropped 4 bases and J dropped 10; count of bases not matched to a gene: 12. CDR3 length: 15 amino acids. The CDR3 DNA reads TGCGCCAGCAGCCGGGAAACCGGGGGACAGGGCGAGCAGTTCTTC. Translated: CASSRETGGQGEQFF.

This clonotype was picked up one time. The CDR3 protein is CSARDPAQLYNEQFF. Here the CDR3 DNA reads TGCAGTGCTAGAGATCCGGCCCAACTCTACAATGAGCAGTTCTTC. The V call is TRBV20-1, the J call TRBJ2-1; D not resolved. Germline V gene lookup returns CDR1 DFQATT and CDR2 SNEGSKA (reference sequence). CDR3 size: 15 residues. V was shortened by 0 bases and J by 3 bases, with 12 bases between the two germline ends.

This sequence joins TRBV5-1 and TRBJ2-1, with 12 bases identical to TRBD2. The V segment lost 0 bases and the J segment 6 bases; nucleotides outside the gene matches: 4. The CDR3 is 16 residues long. Germline V gene lookup returns CDR1 SGHRS and CDR2 YFSETQ. CDR3 region: CASSLGWTSGINEQFF. The CDR3 nucleotides read TGCGCCAGCAGCTTGGGGTGGACTAGCGGGATCAATGAGCAGTTCTTC.